Below are 27 T cell receptor beta chains sequenced from a single sample in a study of blood T cell repertoires in COVID-19. The assay was immunoSEQ multiplex PCR, and TCRdb's table has in-frame clones only and misses some. The repertoire consists of more than 70,000 clones, with roughly four fifths occurring once and the leading ten covering around 36%. What was sequenced was peripheral blood. The receptors were gathered from a woman between 65 and 79 years old with acute or convalescent COVID-19.

The chain employs TRBV11-3 and TRBJ2-7; TRBD1 matches at 7 bases. Germline V gene data show CDR1 as SGHNT and CDR2 as YENEEA. V shed 5 bases and J 2 bases; nucleotides not matched to a gene: 3. CDR3 length: 13 amino acids. The CDR3 is CASSEGAAYEQYF. CDR3 in DNA: TGTGCCAGCAGCGAGGGGGCTGCCTACGAGCAGTACTTC.

The chain combines TRBV4-2 with TRBJ2-7, with 9 bases that match TRBD2. Unmatched junction bases numbered 19, after V lost 4 bases and J lost 6 bases. The CDR3 loop spans 18 amino acids. CDR1 LGHNA and CDR2 YNFKEQ come from the germline V gene. The CDR3 sequence: CASSPRVGSGSTAREQYF. The CDR3 coding sequence is TGTGCCAGCAGCCCCCGAGTTGGTAGCGGGAGTACGGCCCGCGAGCAGTACTTC.

This clone appeared once. The chain employs TRBV6-2 or TRBV6-3 and TRBJ1-5; D call uncertain. CDR1 and CDR2 (germline): MNHEY, SVGEGT. V gave up 1 base and J gave up 4 bases, with 14 bases separating them. The CDR3 has 16 residues. The CDR3 region is CASSYYDTSFNQPQHF. In DNA, the CDR3 is TGTGCCAGCAGTTACTATGACACTTCCTTTAATCAGCCCCAGCATTTT.

The chain recombines TRBV30 with TRBJ1-1, with D possibly TRBD1 on 6 matching bases. This CDR3 is built from 13 residues. V lost 4 bases and J lost 6, with 15 bases in between. CDR1 is GTSNPN, CDR2 SVGIG, per germline (reference sequence). The CDR3 DNA follows: TGTGCCTGGACCCCCCCAGGGGTGGCTGAAGCTTTCTTT. This sequence encodes CAWTPPGVAEAFF.

This rearrangement joins TRBV3-1 (or the pseudogene TRBV3-2) to TRBJ2-1, with 7 bases aligning to TRBD2. J lost 4 bases, V lost 0 bases, and 3 bases had no gene match. Germline CDR1 reads LGHDT; CDR2 reads YNNKEL (reference sequence). CDR3 length: 15 amino acids. The CDR3 DNA follows: TGTGCCAGCAGCCAAGAACTAGCGAGGTACAATGAGCAGTTCTTC. It translates to CASSQELARYNEQFF.

The chain is built from TRBV6-1 and TRBJ1-3, with 10 bases matching TRBD1. V shed 0 bases and J 0 bases; nucleotides not matched to a gene: 5. Per germline, CDR1 MNHNS and CDR2 SASEGT. The CDR3 covers 18 residues. The CDR3 DNA follows: TGTGCCAGCAGTGAAGCCGGGACAGGGGCTAGCTCTGGAAACACCATATATTTT. It codes for CASSEAGTGASSGNTIYF.

The chain recombines TRBV5-1 with TRBJ2-2; D may be TRBD2 (7 bases). Per the germline V gene, CDR1 is SGHRS and CDR2 is YFSETQ. The CDR3 is 16 amino acids. The germline V and J ends were trimmed by 0 bases and 5 bases, with 14 bases remaining between them. The CDR3 DNA sequence: TGCGCCAGCAGCTTGGCCCCTAGGGGGGGGACCGGGGAGCTGTTTTTT. Its protein product is CASSLAPRGGTGELFF.

J is TRBJ2-2 and V is TRBV24-1, with 7 bases lining up with TRBD2. Germline-derived CDR1 and CDR2 are KGHDR and SFDVKD. The CDR3 has 17 amino acids. Trimming removed 7 bases from V and 4 bases from J; junction bases left unmatched: 14. The CDR3 reads CATSNLGGGAGTGELFF. CDR3 in DNA: TGTGCCACCAGCAACCTGGGGGGAGGGGCTGGCACCGGGGAGCTGTTTTTT.

This clone has only one observation. This sequence joins TRBV5-1 and TRBJ1-2; 7 nucleotides agree with TRBD1. Trimming at V came to 4 bases and at J to 5 bases, leaving 11 bases not matched to a gene. In germline, CDR1 is SGHRS, CDR2 YFSETQ. This CDR3 is built from 15 residues. For the CDR3, the DNA is TGCGCCAGCAGCCTTCTCGGGGACAGCAGTTATGGCTACACCTTC. Encoded protein: CASSLLGDSSYGYTF.

The rearrangement joins TRBV7-2 to TRBJ2-2; 7 nucleotides match TRBD1. The germline gives CDR1 SGHTA, CDR2 FQGNSA. The length of the CDR3 is 15 residues. V lost 6 bases to trimming and J lost 0 bases; unmatched junction nucleotides: 4. CDR3 sequence (DNA): TGTGCCAGCAGGGGACAGAGTACGAACACCGGGGAGCTGTTTTTT. Translation gives CASRGQSTNTGELFF.

The chain links TRBV7-7 to TRBJ2-2, with a possible D match to TRBD1 (6 bases). The germline CDR1 and CDR2 sequences are SSHAT and FNYEAQ (reference sequence). With 5 bases removed from V and 6 bases from J, the gap between germline ends came to 31 bases. This CDR3 has 20 residues. The CDR3 sequence is CASSPSHASYKTGTPGELFF. The CDR3 nucleotides read TGTGCCAGCAGCCCATCTCACGCATCTTACAAAACAGGGACACCCGGGGAGCTGTTTTTT.

CDR3 in DNA: TGTGCCACCGAGTTGTTCAGGGGGCACGAGACCCAGTACTTC. Its protein is CATELFRGHETQYF. The chain links TRBV6-5 to TRBJ2-5; 8 bases line up with TRBD1. Germline V lookup: CDR1 MNHEY, CDR2 SVGAGI. V gave up 10 bases and J gave up 5 bases; unmatched junction bases: 12. This CDR3 is built from 14 residues.

This clone was detected once. The chain is built from TRBV11-3 and TRBJ2-1; the D gene is possibly TRBD2 (6 bases). Trimming stripped 5 bases from V and 9 bases from J, with 11 bases between. The CDR3 runs 12 residues. The germline V gene encodes CDR1 SGHNT and CDR2 YENEEA. CDR3 sequence: CASSTVGGEQFF. CDR3 DNA sequence: TGTGCCAGCAGCACAGTGGGGGGTGAGCAGTTCTTC.

This clone was picked up one time. The CDR3 loop is CASSQSVGGNEKLFF. CDR3 nucleotide sequence: TGTGCCAGCAGTCAATCCGTGGGGGGTAATGAAAAACTGTTTTTT. The rearrangement joins TRBV6-5 to TRBJ1-4, with D tentatively TRBD1 (5 bases). CDR1 is MNHEY and CDR2 is SVGAGI in the germline V gene. CDR3 length: 15 residues. The V gene lost 5 bases and the J gene lost 4 bases, with 14 bases spanning the gap.

This clone showed up just once. In DNA, the CDR3 is TGTGCCATCTTGGAGGCCCCCGAGCAGTACTTC. This codes for CAILEAPEQYF. The chain joins TRBV2 to TRBJ2-7, with a tentative D call TRBD2 (5 bases). With 10 bases removed from V and 6 bases from J, the gap between germline ends came to 13 bases. CDR3 length: 11 amino acids. CDR1 SNHLY and CDR2 FYNNEI come from the germline V gene.

V gene TRBV7-3 combines with J gene TRBJ2-3, with 13 bases identical to TRBD2. Germline CDR1 SGHTA, CDR2 FQGTGA. The CDR3 is 16 amino acids. V was clipped by 4 bases and J by 2 bases; unmatched bases: 3. CDR3 DNA sequence: TGTGCCAGCAGCTCCGGACTAGCGGGAGACACAGATACGCAGTATTTT. Amino acid sequence: CASSSGLAGDTDTQYF.

This chain joins TRBV24-1 and TRBJ2-3, with D possibly TRBD2 on 6 matching bases. Germline V gives CDR1 KGHDR, CDR2 SFDVKD. The ends were cut back, 9 bases at V and 4 bases at J, with 19 bases in the middle. The CDR3 contains 15 residues. This chain's CDR3 is CATGFSGPASDTQYF. CDR3 sequence (DNA): TGTGCCACCGGTTTCAGCGGGCCCGCGTCAGATACGCAGTATTTT.

CDR3 region: CASSWTGDNSPLHF. The CDR3 bases are TGTGCCAGCAGCTGGACAGGGGATAATTCACCCCTCCACTTT. The chain combines TRBV5-6 with TRBJ1-6, with TRBD1 matching over 9 bases. The germline gives CDR1 SGHDT, CDR2 YYEEEE. V was pared by 3 bases and J by 5 bases, with 0 bases of the junction left unmatched. CDR3 length: 14 amino acids.

J is TRBJ1-2 and V is TRBV19; 10 bases match TRBD1. V was clipped by 5 bases and J by 4 bases; unmatched bases: 4. The CDR3 length is 14 residues. Looked up from germline, CDR1 is LNHDA and CDR2 is SQIVND (reference sequence). The CDR3 protein is CASSVTGGVYGYTF. The DNA of the CDR3 is TGTGCCAGTAGTGTGACAGGGGGCGTCTATGGCTACACCTTC.

Notes on this clone: One end of the junction is discordant with germline, which a read error may explain. The chain links TRBV30 to TRBJ1-3; the D gene is possibly TRBD1 (6 bases). The germline gives CDR1 GTSNPN, CDR2 SVGIG (reference sequence). This CDR3 region has 17 residues. In DNA, the CDR3 is TGTGCGTGGAAGAGCCGCCCGACAGGCAGCTCTGGAAACACCATATATTTT. Residues: CAWKSRPTGSSGNTIYF.

The J gene is TRBJ2-2, the V gene TRBV5-1; 7 bases line up with TRBD2. This CDR3 comprises 15 residues. CDR1 and CDR2 from the germline V gene are SGHRS and YFSETQ. V shed 2 bases and J 4 bases; nucleotides not matched to a gene: 5. The DNA of the CDR3 is TGCGCCAGCAGCTTCGGCGGGAGCGGCACCGGGGAGCTGTTTTTT. This translates into CASSFGGSGTGELFF.

The chain couples TRBV7-6 to TRBJ2-1; 15 nucleotides line up with TRBD2. Germline V gene sequence: CDR1 SGHVS, CDR2 FNYEAQ. Germline trimming cut 5 bases from V and 0 bases from J; bases unmatched to any gene: 14. The CDR3 is 21 amino acids. The CDR3 DNA reads TGTGCCAGCAGCAAACGACCGGGACTAGCGGGAGGCACTGGCTCCTACAATGAGCAGTTCTTC. Translated, it gives CASSKRPGLAGGTGSYNEQFF.

The V gene is TRBV7-9, the J gene TRBJ1-4; D not certain. The V gene lost 2 bases and the J gene lost 7 bases, with 17 bases spanning the gap. The germline V gene has CDR1 SEHNR and CDR2 FQNEAQ (reference sequence). The CDR3 is made up of 16 amino acids. CDR3 sequence (DNA): TGTGCCAGCAGCTTAAACTCCGGCATCTCGGGTGAAAAACTGTTTTTT. This sequence encodes CASSLNSGISGEKLFF.

A single count supports this clone. This chain uses TRBV6-5 with TRBJ2-7, with TRBD2 matching over 10 bases. With V trimmed by 5 bases and J by 4 bases, 8 bases remained unmatched. The CDR3 has 15 residues. The V gene's germline CDR1 is MNHEY and CDR2 SVGAGI. CDR3 nucleotides: TGTGCCAGCAGTCAAAGGACTAGCGGAGAGTACGAGCAGTACTTC. It is translated as CASSQRTSGEYEQYF.

The chain employs TRBV30 and TRBJ2-3, with a possible D match to TRBD1 (6 bases). The V and J ends lost 1 base and 5 bases respectively, with 25 bases between them. Germline V gene lookup returns CDR1 GTSNPN and CDR2 SVGIG (reference sequence). The CDR3 is made up of 18 amino acids. CDR3 DNA sequence: TGTGCCTGGAGTGACACCCCCAGGGGCGGGCCGACTATAGATACGCAGTATTTT. This sequence encodes CAWSDTPRGGPTIDTQYF.

This clone was counted between two and nine times. J is TRBJ1-4 and V is TRBV2; no reliable D call. The V gene's germline CDR1 is SNHLY and CDR2 FYNNEI. This CDR3 has 12 residues. V was cut by 2 bases and J by 8 bases, with 6 bases left in between. CDR3 DNA sequence: TGTGCCAGCAGTGAATATGAGGAAAAACTGTTTTTT. It yields the protein CASSEYEEKLFF.

This chain links TRBV5-6 with TRBJ1-1, with 8 bases fitting TRBD1. Germline V gives CDR1 SGHDT, CDR2 YYEEEE. The CDR3 length is 15 residues. V lost 4 bases and J lost 1; bases outside the gene matches: 6. The CDR3 sequence is CASSPRDRPNTEAFF. CDR3 DNA sequence: TGTGCCAGCAGCCCCCGGGACAGGCCGAACACTGAAGCTTTCTTT.